Listed here are 14 T cell receptor beta chains from one sample, sequenced in a study of blood T cell repertoires in COVID-19. Assay: immunoSEQ multiplex PCR; the TCRdb copy retains only in-frame clones and omits some. The sample contains under 45,000 clones, roughly 85% of which appear only once. The sample taken for sequencing was peripheral blood. Every receptor here comes from a man in his forties with active COVID-19.

This clone appeared once. The rearrangement joins TRBV30 to TRBJ1-2; D might be TRBD1 (5 bases). The CDR3 totals 14 residues. Trimming removed 2 bases from V and 5 bases from J, with 15 bases in between. Germline assignment: CDR1 GTSNPN and CDR2 SVGIG (reference sequence). CDR3 in amino acids: CAWSPLTADYGYTF. DNA of the CDR3: TGTGCCTGGAGTCCCTTGACAGCTGATTATGGCTACACCTTC.

The chain has TRBV5-4 and TRBJ2-7, with 10 bases identical to TRBD2. The CDR3 sequence is 15 residues long. J gave up 6 bases and V 4 bases, and 10 bases lay outside the gene matches. Germline V gene data show CDR1 as SGHNT and CDR2 as YYREEE (reference sequence). The CDR3 loop reads CASSPSSGTSAEQYF. Here the CDR3 DNA reads TGTGCCAGCAGCCCCTCCTCCGGGACTAGCGCCGAGCAGTACTTC.

This clone is deemed medium-sized (0.01 to 0.1%). The chain employs TRBV18 and TRBJ1-1, with TRBD1 identical over 8 bases. J gave up 6 bases and V 4 bases, and 1 base lay outside the gene matches. The CDR3 covers 12 residues. CDR1 KGHSH and CDR2 LQKENI come from the germline V gene. For the CDR3, the DNA is TGTGCCAGCTCACTGGGACAGGCTGAAGCTTTCTTT. This codes for CASSLGQAEAFF.

This clone was detected only a few times. The V gene is TRBV13, the J gene TRBJ1-3; D gene ambiguous. CDR3 length: 14 amino acids. CDR1 is PRHDT and CDR2 is FYEKMQ in the germline V gene (reference sequence). Trimming stripped 0 bases from V and 5 bases from J, with 8 bases between. The CDR3 loop is CASSLGQIRNTIYF. As DNA, the CDR3 is TGTGCCAGCAGCTTAGGGCAGATTAGAAACACCATATATTTT.

This clone was seen just once. This chain connects TRBV7-9 to TRBJ2-2, with 7 bases aligning to TRBD2. The V segment lost 6 bases and the J segment 5 bases; nucleotides outside the gene matches: 12. This CDR3 is built from 16 residues. Germline-derived CDR1 and CDR2 are SEHNR and FQNEAQ (reference sequence). The CDR3 here is CASRLNGGTPTGELFF. The CDR3 DNA reads TGTGCCAGCAGGTTAAACGGGGGGACGCCGACCGGGGAGCTGTTTTTT.

The chain has TRBV19 and TRBJ1-1, with 7 bases identical to TRBD1. Germline V gives CDR1 LNHDA, CDR2 SQIVND (reference sequence). CDR3 length: 15 residues. Trimming at V came to 6 bases and at J to 0 bases, leaving 7 bases not matched to a gene. The CDR3 DNA reads as TGTGCCAGTAGGAACCCGGGACAGATGAACACTGAAGCTTTCTTT. This codes for CASRNPGQMNTEAFF.

This clone has just one count. This chain uses TRBV29-1 with TRBJ2-7, with 8 nucleotides matching TRBD1. V lost 3 bases and J lost 2; bases outside the gene matches: 6. Germline CDR1 and CDR2: SQVTM and ANQGSEA. The CDR3 extends over 14 amino acids. DNA of the CDR3: TGCAGCGTTGAGTCGGACAGGGAAACCTACGAGCAGTACTTC. Translating it yields CSVESDRETYEQYF.

This chain connects TRBV11-2 to TRBJ1-3; D perhaps matches TRBD1 (5 bases). V was pared by 6 bases and J by 0 bases, with 12 bases between. This CDR3 is built from 15 residues. Per germline, CDR1 SGHAT and CDR2 FQNNGV. CDR3 loop: CASSYQGSSGNTIYF. CDR3 DNA: TGTGCCAGCAGTTACCAGGGATCCTCTGGAAACACCATATATTTT.

The chain employs TRBV30 and TRBJ1-1, with TRBD1 as a possible D gene (5 bases). V shed 3 bases and J shed 7 bases, with 12 bases lying between them. This CDR3 has 12 residues. From germline, CDR1 is GTSNPN and CDR2 SVGIG (reference sequence). The CDR3 nucleotides read TGTGCCTGGAGGCGCCAGGGAATTGAAGCTTTCTTT. This encodes CAWRRQGIEAFF. Drawing the rest from reference TRBV30 and TRBJ1-1, the complete variable domain is SQTIHQWPATLVQPVGSPLSLECTVEGTSNPNLYWYRQAAGRGLQLLFYSVGIGQISSEVPQNLSASRPQDRQFILSSKKLLLSDSGFYLCAWRRQGIEAFFGQGTRLTVV.

The rearrangement uses TRBV15 and TRBJ2-6; 11 nucleotides match TRBD2. The length of the CDR3 is 16 residues. After removal of 6 bases from V and 0 bases from J, the junction contained 1 base not matched to a gene. Germline V gene lookup returns CDR1 LNHNV and CDR2 YYDKDF (reference sequence). The CDR3 coding sequence is TGTGCCACCAGTCTAGCGGGAGGCTCTGGGGCCAACGTCCTGACTTTC. Translated: CATSLAGGSGANVLTF.

This chain joins TRBV6-5 and TRBJ2-5; 8 bases are shared with TRBD2. Germline CDR1 reads MNHEY; CDR2 reads SVGAGI. The junction had 10 bases not matched to a gene; V was cut back by 6 bases and J by 4 bases. This CDR3 is 15 amino acids long. The DNA of the CDR3 is TGTGCCAGCAGCGCTACCGGGACTAGGAGAGAGACCCAGTACTTC. Translated: CASSATGTRRETQYF.

The chain has TRBV4-1 and TRBJ2-7; 7 bases fit TRBD1. Per germline, CDR1 MGHRA and CDR2 YSYEKL. This CDR3 is built from 18 residues. V was pared by 0 bases and J by 4 bases, with 15 bases of the junction left unmatched. This CDR3 is CASSQDPPGQGVRYEQYF. DNA for the CDR3: TGCGCCAGCAGCCAAGACCCTCCCGGGCAGGGGGTAAGATACGAGCAGTACTTC.

This chain joins TRBV21-1 and TRBJ2-7; the D call of TRBD2 is as the table states it, not checked on the DNA. TRBV21-1 is reported as a pseudogene. The CDR3 loop spans 14 amino acids. The CDR3 sequence is CADGGRARVWEQYF. The CDR3 nucleotides are TGTGCCGACGGGGGGAGGGCCAGGGTATGGGAGCAGTACTTC.

The chain has TRBV10-3 and TRBJ2-7; 7 bases are a match to TRBD1. Trimming at V came to 5 bases and at J to 0 bases, leaving 4 bases not matched to a gene. The CDR3 consists of 14 residues. Looked up from germline, CDR1 is ENHRY and CDR2 is SYGVKD. This CDR3 is CAISTWTGSYEQYF. Written as DNA, the CDR3 is TGTGCCATCAGTACCTGGACAGGCTCCTACGAGCAGTACTTC.